These 12 T cell receptor beta chains originate from one sample sequenced in a study of T-cell memory formation after mild COVID-19. TCRdb re-called the 5' RACE reads through MiXCR, storing one row per CDR3 protein. This sample carries 350,000 to 400,000 distinct CDR3 sequences, around 20% of them seen once, and the ten largest clones take approximately 12%. Material: PBMCs or a T cell subset sorted from them (not recorded which). All receptors derive from an adult woman who had mild COVID-19 (a few samples of this study predate the infection). Cell type and time point are not known.

CDR3 sequence: CASSFYRRTGELFF. The CDR3 DNA is TGTGCCAGCAGCTTCTATCGAAGAACCGGGGAGCTGTTTTTT. The chain is built from TRBV7-2 and TRBJ2-2; D ambiguous. V was shortened by 3 bases and J by 5 bases, with 10 bases between the two germline ends. Germline CDR1 is SGHTA and CDR2 is FQGNSA. The CDR3 spans 14 residues.

The chain is built from TRBV27 and TRBJ1-5; TRBD1 aligns across 10 bases. Germline-derived CDR1 and CDR2 are MNHEY and SMNVEV (reference sequence). The CDR3 sequence is 15 residues long. V lost 6 bases and J lost 7; bases outside the gene matches: 9. Written as DNA, the CDR3 is TGTGCCAGCAGGAAGACAGGGGGCGCTCAGCAGCCCCAGCATTTT. It yields the protein CASRKTGGAQQPQHF.

The chain links TRBV27 to TRBJ1-1, with 8 positions matching TRBD1. CDR3 length: 12 amino acids. CDR1 and CDR2 from the germline V gene are MNHEY and SMNVEV (reference sequence). Losses at the gene ends were 5 bases for V and 8 bases for J; bases not matched to a gene: 4. The CDR3 DNA follows: TGTGCCAGCAGTGGACAGGGAAAAGAAGCTTTCTTT. This codes for CASSGQGKEAFF.

Comment on this clonotype: Germline is not matched at one junction end, which may reflect a read error. The chain carries TRBV5-1 and TRBJ1-2; 9 positions agree with TRBD1. This CDR3 is built from 13 residues. The germline V gene has CDR1 SGHRS and CDR2 YFSETQ. The CDR3 reads CDSSQGQGYGYTF. CDR3 in DNA: TGCGACAGCAGCCAGGGACAGGGCTACGGCTACACCTTC.

This chain connects TRBV21-1 to TRBJ2-2; TRBD2, as called in the table, went unchecked against the DNA. TRBV21-1 is shown as a pseudogene. This CDR3 spans 18 amino acids. The DNA for the CDR3 is TGTGCCAGCAGCAAAGTCCCCTTAAGCGGGAGTAACACCGGGGAGCTGTTTTTT. Its translation is CASSKVPLSGSNTGELFF.

In its sample, this clonotype was seen a few times. The V call is TRBV6-5, the J call TRBJ1-6; D possibly corresponds to TRBD1 (5 bases). Germline CDR1 MNHEY, CDR2 SVGAGI. V was cut by 0 bases and J by 7 bases, with 19 bases left in between. The CDR3 runs to 18 residues. CDR3 coding DNA: TGTGCCAGCAGTTACTCTCGGGACCGTAACGTGGGAAATTCACCCCTCCACTTT. Amino acids: CASSYSRDRNVGNSPLHF.

This sequence joins TRBV7-2 and TRBJ1-5; TRBD1 agrees at 7 bases. The V segment lost 3 bases and the J segment 3 bases; nucleotides outside the gene matches: 5. Germline V CDR1 and CDR2: SGHTA, FQGNSA. The CDR3 has 15 residues. In DNA, the CDR3 is TGTGCCAGCAGCTTGTCTACAGGGGTCAATCAGCCCCAGCATTTT. Protein product: CASSLSTGVNQPQHF.

As to this clonotype: A read error may produce the germline difference seen at one junction end. The rearrangement joins TRBV20-1 to TRBJ1-2; TRBD1 aligns across 9 bases. The germline V gene has CDR1 DFQATT and CDR2 SNEGSKA (reference sequence). The CDR3 is 12 residues long. The CDR3 sequence: CSARDGTGFPPF. CDR3 nucleotide sequence: TGCAGTGCTAGAGATGGGACAGGGTTCCCTCCCTTC.

This clonotype was detected only a few times. CDR3 residues: CASSLGIAGFPYF. The CDR3 DNA is TGTGCCAGCAGCTTGGGGATAGCGGGATTCCCGTACTTC. The gene calls are TRBV5-6 and TRBJ2-7, with 8 bases identical to TRBD2. Germline loops: CDR1 SGHDT, CDR2 YYEEEE. V shed 0 bases and J 12 bases; nucleotides not matched to a gene: 8. The CDR3 totals 13 residues.

The rearrangement uses TRBV18 and TRBJ2-3; 9 nucleotides line up with TRBD1. Trimming at V came to 6 bases and at J to 4 bases, leaving 8 bases not matched to a gene. This CDR3 has 15 amino acids. Germline CDR1 reads KGHSH; CDR2 reads LQKENI. CDR3 residues: CASSRGQGKADTQYF. The CDR3 region has the DNA TGTGCCAGCTCGCGCGGACAGGGGAAGGCAGATACGCAGTATTTT.

This clonotype was observed a handful of times. The chain combines TRBV6-6 with TRBJ2-1; perhaps TRBD2 as D (6 bases). The CDR3 has 12 amino acids. CDR1 MNHNY and CDR2 SVGAGI come from the germline V gene (reference sequence). Trimming left V 0 bases short and J 10 bases short, with 7 bases between. As DNA, the CDR3 is TGTGCCAGCAGTTACTCGCGGGACGAGCAGTTCTTC. Protein: CASSYSRDEQFF.

The gene calls are TRBV5-5 and TRBJ1-6; tentative D call: TRBD1 (6 bases). Germline CDR1 and CDR2: SGHKS and YYEKEE (reference sequence). The germline V and J ends were trimmed by 1 base and 4 bases, with 12 bases remaining between them. This CDR3 has 16 amino acids. The CDR3 DNA sequence: TGTGCCAGCAGCTTGCAGGGGCCCGGGTATAATTCACCCCTCCACTTT. Translation gives CASSLQGPGYNSPLHF.